A selection of T cell receptor beta chains follows, all from one sample in a study of blood T cell repertoires in COVID-19. Method: immunoSEQ multiplex PCR; TCRdb's copy keeps in-frame clones and lacks some. The table includes approximately 300,000 clones, roughly nine tenths detected once. The sequencing sample was made of PBMCs or T cells enriched from blood (not recorded which). These receptors came from a woman aged 25 to 39 who had recovered from COVID-19. CDR3s include the opening cysteine and the closing phenylalanine or tryptophan. D genes are given only for firm matches. Clone size is shown for a subset of rows, as once, few, many or a class of expanded clone.

>TRBV7-3|TRBJ1-1|-|TRBD1
CASSTTGATEAFF
TGTGCCAGCAGCACAACAGGGGCCACTGAAGCTTTCTTT
>TRBV5-1|TRBJ1-6|-|TRBD1
CASSLGGLTGYNSPLHF
TGCGCCAGCAGCTTGGGGGGTTTGACAGGGTATAATTCACCCCTCCACTTT
>TRBV3-1/TRBV3-2|TRBJ2-7|-|TRBD1
CASSLQGQGAHEQYF
TGTGCCAGCAGCCTCCAGGGACAGGGGGCCCACGAGCAGTACTTC
>TRBV27|TRBJ2-5|-|-
CASSPPTEETQYF
TGTGCCAGCAGTCCTCCGACAGAGGAGACCCAGTACTTC
>TRBV18|TRBJ2-2|-|TRBD2
CATREGTGELFF
TGTGCCACGAGGGAGGGCACCGGGGAGCTGTTTTTT
>TRBV7-8|TRBJ2-3|-|TRBD2
CASSYGLAGVIKDTQYF
TGTGCCAGCAGCTACGGACTAGCGGGGGTAATTAAGGATACGCAGTATTTT
>TRBV15|TRBJ2-5|-|-
CATSREGGGGETQYF
TGTGCCACCAGCAGAGAAGGTGGGGGCGGGGAGACCCAGTACTTC
>TRBV9|TRBJ1-1|-|TRBD1
CASSVTGTGGVTEAFF
TGTGCCAGCAGCGTAACAGGGACAGGGGGCGTGACTGAAGCTTTCTTT
>TRBV4-3|TRBJ1-2|-|-
CASSQGFSTNYGYTF
TGCGCCAGCAGCCAAGGGTTCTCTACTAACTATGGCTACACCTTC
>TRBV7-3|TRBJ2-3|-|-
CASSRGGSSTDTQYF
TGTGCCAGCAGCCGGGGAGGATCTAGCACAGATACGCAGTATTTT
>TRBV30|TRBJ1-6|-|-
CALAVRSATTGGSSRPLHF
TGTGCCTTGGCCGTTAGAAGCGCTACGACTGGGGGCTCCTCGAGACCCCTCCACTTT
>TRBV9|TRBJ2-7|-|-
CASSVGLPRDEQYF
TGTGCCAGCAGCGTAGGCCTTCCTCGCGACGAGCAGTACTTC
>TRBV30|TRBJ1-2|-|-
CAWSPRFYGYTF
TGTGCCTGGAGTCCCCGTTTCTATGGCTACACCTTC
>TRBV25-1|TRBJ2-7|-|TRBD2
CAMPDRGPGLAASYEQYF
TGTGCCATGCCCGACAGGGGACCGGGACTAGCGGCCTCCTACGAGCAGTACTTC
>TRBV7-3|TRBJ2-3|-|TRBD1
CASSLDRATDTQYF
TGTGCCAGCAGCTTAGACAGGGCCACAGATACGCAGTATTTT
>TRBV5-6|TRBJ1-2|-|-
CASNPRGGYTF
TGTGCCAGCAACCCGCGGGGAGGCTACACCTTC
>TRBV9|TRBJ1-2|-|-
CASGASTGYTF
TGTGCCAGCGGAGCCTCCACTGGCTACACCTTC
>TRBV5-8|TRBJ2-7|-|TRBD1
CASSWGTGSSYEQYF
TGTGCCAGCAGCTGGGGGACAGGTTCCTCCTACGAGCAGTACTTC
>TRBV18|TRBJ1-1|-|-
CASSPGRNTEAFF
TGTGCCAGCTCACCGGGGAGGAACACTGAAGCTTTCTTT
>TRBV10-1|TRBJ2-4|-|-
CASSERGMEAKNIQYF
TGCGCCAGCAGTGAAAGAGGGATGGAGGCCAAAAACATTCAGTACTTC
>TRBV5-4|TRBJ2-2|once|-
CASSPFGGANTGELFF
TGTGCCAGCAGCCCATTCGGGGGAGCGAACACCGGGGAGCTGTTTTTT
>TRBV4-2|TRBJ2-1|once|-
CASSQMGQVDEQFF
TGTGCCAGCAGCCAGATGGGTCAGGTAGATGAGCAGTTCTTC
>TRBV5-6|TRBJ2-7|-|-
CASSGSGTHYEQYF
TGTGCCAGCAGCGGATCCGGGACACACTACGAGCAGTACTTC
>TRBV5-1|TRBJ2-3|-|TRBD2
CASSPVTSGRGTDTQYF
TGCGCCAGCAGCCCTGTTACTAGCGGGAGAGGCACAGATACGCAGTATTTT
>TRBV7-2|TRBJ1-5|-|-
CASSLVEGTGQPQHF
TGTGCCAGCAGCTTAGTGGAGGGGACGGGTCAGCCCCAGCATTTT
>TRBV9|TRBJ1-4|many|-
CASSSGQVSTNEKLFF
TGTGCCAGCAGCTCCGGTCAGGTGTCGACTAATGAAAAACTGTTTTTT
>TRBV5-5|TRBJ1-1|once|-
CASSLKGDTEAFF
TGTGCCAGCAGCTTGAAAGGGGATACTGAAGCTTTCTTT
>TRBV3-1/TRBV3-2|TRBJ1-2|-|-
CASSQDLRGGYGYTF
TGTGCCAGCAGCCAAGATCTTCGGGGGGGCTATGGCTACACCTTC
>TRBV10-3|TRBJ1-1|once|-
CAISGPTENTEAFF
TGTGCCATCAGTGGTCCAACAGAGAACACTGAAGCTTTCTTT
>TRBV5-1|TRBJ1-1|-|-
CASSRNGDTEAFF
TGCGCCAGCAGCCGGAACGGAGATACTGAAGCTTTCTTT
>TRBV15|TRBJ1-6|-|TRBD1
CATSRTGGGPLHF
TGTGCCACCAGCAGAACAGGGGGCGGACCCCTCCACTTT
>TRBV2|TRBJ1-5|-|TRBD1
CASMGQQNQPQHF
TGTGCCAGCATGGGACAGCAAAATCAGCCCCAGCATTTT